The 15 T cell receptor beta chains listed next were all sequenced from one sample in a study of blood T cell repertoires in COVID-19 (dated by TCRdb to the early 2020s). The library was prepared using the immunoSEQ multiplex PCR assay. Drawn from immuneACCESS, this table holds only the in-frame rearrangements with V and J called that TCRdb kept. Clones are partly lost; checked studies trace under half to an unresolved V gene and leave the rest unexplained. The sample table lists 200,000 or so clones, 88% of them with a count of one. The top ten hold less than 7.5% of the sample. Source material: peripheral blood. These receptors all come from a middle-aged woman who had recovered from COVID-19.

The chain uses TRBV2 and TRBJ2-1, with TRBD2 matching 7 bases. Trimming took 4 bases from V and 0 from J; bases not matched to a gene: 6. This CDR3 has 16 amino acids. Germline CDR1 and CDR2: SNHLY and FYNNEI. CDR3: CASSGGIAGSYNEQFF. CDR3 DNA sequence: TGTGCCAGCAGTGGCGGAATAGCGGGCTCCTACAATGAGCAGTTCTTC.

The chain uses TRBV6-2 or TRBV6-3 and TRBJ1-5; maybe TRBD1 (6 bases). The germline V and J ends were trimmed by 2 bases and 1 base, with 6 bases remaining between them. The CDR3 loop spans 14 amino acids. Germline V lookup: CDR1 MNHEY, CDR2 SVGEGT. DNA for the CDR3: TGTGCCAGCAGTTACAGGGGGAGCAATCAGCCCCAGCATTTT. Translation: CASSYRGSNQPQHF.

On this clone: Germline is not matched at one junction end, which may reflect a read error. The chain joins TRBV6-5 to TRBJ2-5, with 9 bases that match TRBD2. Germline loops: CDR1 MNHEY, CDR2 SVGAGI. CDR3 length equals 15 residues. The chain's CDR3 is CVSSPKGLAQETQYF. The CDR3 nucleotides read TGTGTCAGCAGCCCCAAAGGACTAGCGCAAGAGACCCAGTACTTC.

The V call is TRBV24-1, the J call TRBJ2-3; D may be TRBD2 (5 bases). V gave up 9 bases and J gave up 2 bases, with 17 bases separating them. The CDR3 has 15 amino acids. The germline V gene has CDR1 KGHDR and CDR2 SFDVKD. As DNA, the CDR3 is TGTGCCACCGGAGGAGGTGGACGCCACACAGATACGCAGTATTTT. As protein: CATGGGGRHTDTQYF.

The chain links TRBV7-2 to TRBJ2-7; the D gene is possibly TRBD1 (5 bases). The CDR3 totals 15 residues. Germline CDR1 is SGHTA and CDR2 is FQGNSA. V was shortened by 2 bases and J by 3 bases, with 14 bases between the two germline ends. Here the CDR3 reads CASSLSPGQNYEQYF. For the CDR3, the DNA is TGTGCCAGCAGCTTAAGCCCAGGGCAGAACTACGAGCAGTACTTC.

CDR3 DNA: TGTGCCAGTAGTATAGCCCCGGAGTCCGGGACCCAGTACTTC. It translates to CASSIAPESGTQYF. This chain links TRBV19 with TRBJ2-5; D is ambiguous. CDR1 is LNHDA, CDR2 SQIVND, per germline (reference sequence). V was shortened by 1 base and J by 7 bases, with 13 bases between the two germline ends. This CDR3 comprises 14 residues.

Here the CDR3 reads CASSQDLDSQRGYTF. The CDR3, as DNA: TGCGCCAGCAGCCAAGATTTGGACTCCCAACGTGGCTACACCTTC. V and J are TRBV4-1 and TRBJ1-2; no reliable D call. Trimming took off 0 bases at V and 7 bases at J, with 15 bases between the two ends. In germline, CDR1 is MGHRA, CDR2 YSYEKL. The CDR3 consists of 15 residues.

The V and J genes are TRBV10-3 and TRBJ1-1, with TRBD1 matching over 8 bases. V shed 6 bases, J shed 1 base, and the junction held 7 bases outside the gene matches. The CDR3 has 15 amino acids. Germline V gives CDR1 ENHRY, CDR2 SYGVKD. The CDR3 loop is CAISPSDRENTEAFF. The CDR3 nucleotides read TGTGCCATCAGCCCTTCGGACAGGGAGAACACTGAAGCTTTCTTT.

V and J are TRBV27 and TRBJ1-3, with a tentative D call TRBD1 (6 bases). Germline CDR1 reads MNHEY; CDR2 reads SMNVEV (reference sequence). This CDR3 has 14 residues. V was pared by 5 bases and J by 4 bases, with 12 bases between. CDR3 amino acids: CASSIQGGGNTIYF. In DNA, the CDR3 is TGTGCCAGCAGTATACAGGGCGGCGGAAACACCATATATTTT.

The rearrangement uses TRBV3-1 (or the pseudogene TRBV3-2) and TRBJ1-2; 7 nucleotides align to TRBD1. Trimming removed 1 base from V and 2 bases from J; junction bases left unmatched: 4. The germline gives CDR1 LGHDT, CDR2 YNNKEL (reference sequence). The CDR3 has 15 amino acids. In nucleotides, the CDR3 is TGTGCCAGCAGCCAAGGAAAAGGGGGCAACTATGGCTACACCTTC. This translates into CASSQGKGGNYGYTF.

This clone was detected only once. The chain carries TRBV28 and TRBJ1-1; a weak D match, TRBD1 (6 bases). The CDR3 sequence is 15 residues long. V was shortened by 3 bases and J by 2 bases, with 13 bases between the two germline ends. Germline V gene lookup returns CDR1 MDHEN and CDR2 SYDVKM. The CDR3 protein is CASSLGQGINTEAFF. CDR3 in DNA: TGTGCCAGCAGTTTGGGGCAGGGGATAAACACTGAAGCTTTCTTT. Together with reference TRBV28 and TRBJ1-1, the CDR3 gives the full variable domain: DVKVTQSSRYLVKRTGEKVFLECVQDMDHENMFWYRQDPGLGLRLIYFSYDVKMKEKGDIPEGYSVSREKKERFSLILESASTNQTSMYLCASSLGQGINTEAFFGQGTRLTVV.

The chain carries TRBV19 and TRBJ1-1; 10 bases are a match to TRBD1. CDR1 and CDR2 (germline): LNHDA, SQIVND (reference sequence). The CDR3 covers 18 residues. V was clipped by 3 bases and J by 1 base; unmatched bases: 11. The CDR3 loop is CASSMGVKDRGANTEAFF. In nucleotides, the CDR3 is TGTGCCAGTAGTATGGGTGTGAAGGACAGGGGGGCGAACACTGAAGCTTTCTTT.

V gene TRBV4-2 combines with J gene TRBJ1-6, with 8 bases that match TRBD1. V shed 1 base and J 5 bases; nucleotides not matched to a gene: 4. The CDR3 runs 16 residues. Per germline, CDR1 LGHNA and CDR2 YNFKEQ. The CDR3 spells CASSQGGQGNNSPLHF. The CDR3 bases are TGTGCCAGCAGCCAAGGTGGACAGGGTAATAATTCACCCCTCCACTTT.

This clone was picked up one time. This sequence joins TRBV5-1 and TRBJ2-7; 10 bases line up with TRBD1. The V segment lost 5 bases and the J segment 5 bases; nucleotides outside the gene matches: 4. Per the germline V gene, CDR1 is SGHRS and CDR2 is YFSETQ. This CDR3 has 13 residues. The CDR3: CASRDGTGDEQYF. Written as DNA, the CDR3 is TGCGCCAGCAGGGACGGGACAGGGGACGAGCAGTACTTC.

As regards this clone: Other DNA sequences of this sample code for an identical CDR3. J is TRBJ2-1 and V is TRBV27; 12 nucleotides align to TRBD2. CDR3 length: 16 residues. In germline, CDR1 is MNHEY, CDR2 SMNVEV (reference sequence). V trimming: 6 bases; J trimming: 1 base; junction bases outside the gene matches: 4. CDR3 sequence reads: CASSLAGGPSYNEQFF. CDR3 nucleotide sequence: TGTGCCAGCAGCCTAGCGGGAGGGCCGTCCTACAATGAGCAGTTCTTC.